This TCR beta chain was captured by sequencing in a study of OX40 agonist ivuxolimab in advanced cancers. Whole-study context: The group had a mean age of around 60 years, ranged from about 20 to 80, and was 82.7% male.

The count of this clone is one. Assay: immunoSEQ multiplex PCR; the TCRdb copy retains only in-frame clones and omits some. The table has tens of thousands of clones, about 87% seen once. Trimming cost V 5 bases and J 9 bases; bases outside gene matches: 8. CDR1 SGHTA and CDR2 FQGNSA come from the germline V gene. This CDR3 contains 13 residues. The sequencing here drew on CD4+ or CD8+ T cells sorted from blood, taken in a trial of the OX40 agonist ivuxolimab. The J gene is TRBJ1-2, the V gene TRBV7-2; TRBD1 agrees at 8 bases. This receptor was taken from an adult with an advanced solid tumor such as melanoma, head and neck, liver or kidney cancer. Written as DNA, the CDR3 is TGTGCCAGCAGCCACAGGGGGGAGGCTAGCTACACCTTC. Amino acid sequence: CASSHRGEASYTF.